Sequencing of this T cell receptor beta chain was carried out in a study of CD8 T cells in ankylosing spondylitis. The study, taken as a whole, reports: The study looked at matched synovial fluid samples from ankylosing spondylitis patients. Disease-linked clones were reported to be significantly enriched there. Disease-linked clones, CD8+, were relatively rare in peripheral blood. What seemed typical of ankylosing spondylitis blood was a TCR beta motif built from under 10 highly homologous variants.

For TCR beta, libraries came from quantitative 5'-RACE with molecular barcodes. TCRdb independently ran MiXCR on the 5' RACE reads; one entry per CDR3 protein. Of 180,000 or so distinct CDR3 sequences listed, 11% are singletons. The CDR3 is 18 amino acids. Germline loops: CDR1 SGHRS, CDR2 YFSETQ. Germline trimming cut 4 bases from V and 4 bases from J; bases unmatched to any gene: 10. This clonotype was observed many times. Its antigen is unidentified. V and J are TRBV5-1 and TRBJ2-1; 14 nucleotides align to TRBD2. The TCR was taken from a male donor with ankylosing spondylitis or in good health (not recorded which). Material for sequencing was blood, either unsorted or a sorted T cell fraction (not recorded which). The CDR3 loop is CASSLGLAGVINYNEQFF. The CDR3 DNA reads TGCGCCAGCAGCCTGGGACTAGCGGGAGTAATTAATTACAATGAGCAGTTCTTC.